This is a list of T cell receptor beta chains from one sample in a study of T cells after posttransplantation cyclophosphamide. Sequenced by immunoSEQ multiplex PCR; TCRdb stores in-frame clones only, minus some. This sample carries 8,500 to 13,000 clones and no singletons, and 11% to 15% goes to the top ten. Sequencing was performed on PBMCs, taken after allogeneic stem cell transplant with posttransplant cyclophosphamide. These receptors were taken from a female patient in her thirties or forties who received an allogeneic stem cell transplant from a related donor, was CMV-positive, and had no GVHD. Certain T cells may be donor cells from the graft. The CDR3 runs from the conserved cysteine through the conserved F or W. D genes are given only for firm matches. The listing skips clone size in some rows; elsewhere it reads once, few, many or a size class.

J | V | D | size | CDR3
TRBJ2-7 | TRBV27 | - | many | CASSLVGAGYEQYF
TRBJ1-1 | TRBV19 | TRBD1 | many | CASQTNRDRGYAEAFF
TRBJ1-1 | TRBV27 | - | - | CASSLQGNTEAFF
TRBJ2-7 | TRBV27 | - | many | CASSFTVEYFYEQYF
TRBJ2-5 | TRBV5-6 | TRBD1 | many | CASSLRQGVQETQYF
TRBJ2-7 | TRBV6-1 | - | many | CASSAQNYEQYF
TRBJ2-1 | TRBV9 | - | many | CASSPNYNEQFF
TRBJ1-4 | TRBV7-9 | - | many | CASSPSHEKLFF
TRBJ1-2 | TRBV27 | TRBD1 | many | CASSDRGSGYTF
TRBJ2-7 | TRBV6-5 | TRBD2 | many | CASRRTSDRSYEQYF
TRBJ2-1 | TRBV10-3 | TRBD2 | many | CAISESSSGLWNEQFF
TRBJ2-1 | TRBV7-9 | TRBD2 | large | CASSSGTSGSRTYNEQFF
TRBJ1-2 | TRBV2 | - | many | CASSENLRQARGYTF
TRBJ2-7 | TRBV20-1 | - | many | CSAPGGYEQYF
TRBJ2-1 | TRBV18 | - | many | CASSQTGQISDEQFF
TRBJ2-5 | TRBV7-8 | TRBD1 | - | CASSLLLQGAKQETQYF